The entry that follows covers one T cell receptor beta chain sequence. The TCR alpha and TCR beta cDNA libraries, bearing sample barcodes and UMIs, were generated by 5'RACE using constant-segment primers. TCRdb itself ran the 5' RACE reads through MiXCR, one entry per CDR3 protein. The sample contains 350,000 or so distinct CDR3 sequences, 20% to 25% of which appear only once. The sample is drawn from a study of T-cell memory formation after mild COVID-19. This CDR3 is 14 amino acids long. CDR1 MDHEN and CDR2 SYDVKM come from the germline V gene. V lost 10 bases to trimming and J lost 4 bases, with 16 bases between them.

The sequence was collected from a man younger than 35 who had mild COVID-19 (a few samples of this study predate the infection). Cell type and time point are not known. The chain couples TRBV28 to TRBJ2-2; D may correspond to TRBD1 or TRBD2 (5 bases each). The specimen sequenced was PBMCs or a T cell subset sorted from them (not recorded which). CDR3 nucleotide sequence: TGTGCCATCACGACGGGGCAGAGCACCGGGGAGCTGTTTTTT. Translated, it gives CAITTGQSTGELFF. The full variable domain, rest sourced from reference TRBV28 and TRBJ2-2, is DVKVTQSSRYLVKRTGEKVFLECVQDMDHENMFWYRQDPGLGLRLIYFSYDVKMKEKGDIPEGYSVSREKKERFSLILESASTNQTSMYLCAITTGQSTGELFFGEGSRLTVL.